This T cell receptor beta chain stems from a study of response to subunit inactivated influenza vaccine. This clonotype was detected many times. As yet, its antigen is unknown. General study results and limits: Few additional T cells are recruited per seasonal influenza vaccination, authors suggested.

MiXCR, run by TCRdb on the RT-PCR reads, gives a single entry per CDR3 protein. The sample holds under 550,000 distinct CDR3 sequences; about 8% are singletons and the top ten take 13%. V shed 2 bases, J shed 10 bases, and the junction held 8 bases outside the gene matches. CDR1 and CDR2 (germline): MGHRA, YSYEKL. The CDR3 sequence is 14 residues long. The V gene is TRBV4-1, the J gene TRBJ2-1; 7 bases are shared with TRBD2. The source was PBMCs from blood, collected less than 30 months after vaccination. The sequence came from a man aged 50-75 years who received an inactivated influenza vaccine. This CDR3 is CASSQPGGTREQFF. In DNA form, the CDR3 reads TGCGCCAGCAGCCAACCCGGGGGGACCCGCGAGCAGTTCTTC.